The sequence of this T cell receptor beta chain was determined in a study of response to subunit inactivated influenza vaccine. TCRdb called the RT-PCR reads again in MiXCR, with one record for every CDR3 protein. The sample contains about 700,000 distinct CDR3 sequences, around 15% of which appear only once. Trimming removed 3 bases from V and 5 bases from J; junction bases left unmatched: 7. CDR1 is DFQATT, CDR2 SNEGSKA, per germline (reference sequence). The CDR3 consists of 14 residues. As for this clonotype: What it binds is not known.

Overall study findings and caveats: The authors put forward the suggestion that each seasonal influenza vaccination may bring in only a limited number of new T cells.

The source is a man aged 50 to 59 who received an inactivated influenza vaccine. The rearrangement joins TRBV20-1 to TRBJ2-5; 9 nucleotides line up with TRBD2. This specimen consisted of PBMCs from blood, obtained around 14 days before vaccination. The CDR3 nucleotides read TGCAGTGCTAGGATGGACCTAGCGGGGGAGACCCAGTACTTC. Its translation: CSARMDLAGETQYF.